The sequence of this T cell receptor beta chain was determined in a study of blood T cells in healthy people across ages. General study results and limits: Unknown donor CMV status possibly confounded expanded clonotype changes.

This clonotype was observed a single time. Its antigen is currently unknown. Being one base from a much bigger clone, this may be a read error. There are 16 residues in the CDR3. CDR1 and CDR2 (germline): KGHDR, SFDVKD. Healthy Russian Caucasian donors spanned ages roughly 6 to 100 years. The use of a sample-barcoded 5' primer and a J-beta primer mix characterized a second PCR of roughly 6 to 11 cycles. Each of the cDNA molecules was tagged by a template-switch adaptor with 12 random nucleotides. One entry per CDR3 protein, called by TCRdb with MiXCR from the 5' RACE reads. This repertoire shows fewer than 750,000 distinct CDR3 sequences, 52% found once; its top ten account for roughly 12%.

The sequenced material came from blood. This clonotype originated in a woman at least 80 years old in good health. The gene calls are TRBV24-1 and TRBJ2-1, with D possibly matching TRBD1 (5 bases). The J call may be faulty, since TRBJ2-7 better matches the DNA end. CDR3 residues: CATSDRNRPLYNEQYF. CDR3 nucleotides: TGTGCCACCAGTGATCGGAACAGGCCTCTTTACAATGAGCAGTACTTC.